This TCR beta chain was sequenced for a study of cytomegalovirus exposure and HLA in healthy donors. General study findings and limits: Later analysis identified a missense DCLRE1C variant that was linked to TCR beta V- and J-gene trimming.

In the case of this clone: Its antigen remains unidentified.

Germline-derived CDR1 and CDR2 are KGHSH and LQKENI. The CDR3 loop spans 13 amino acids. The germline V and J ends were trimmed by 2 bases and 3 bases, with 8 bases remaining between them. The PCR used 60 Vbeta and 13 Jbeta primers. The repertoire was sequenced with immunoSEQ multiplex PCR; TCRdb's copy has only in-frame clones and lacks some. This sample has under 200,000 clones, with over 75% found just once. The specimen sequenced was PBMCs. This TCR was recovered from a man over 45 in good health and CMV-seropositive. This chain links TRBV18 with TRBJ2-7; D perhaps matches TRBD1 (6 bases). CDR3 protein: CASSPTGSYEQYF. For the CDR3, the DNA is TGTGCCAGCTCACCAACAGGGAGCTACGAGCAGTACTTC.